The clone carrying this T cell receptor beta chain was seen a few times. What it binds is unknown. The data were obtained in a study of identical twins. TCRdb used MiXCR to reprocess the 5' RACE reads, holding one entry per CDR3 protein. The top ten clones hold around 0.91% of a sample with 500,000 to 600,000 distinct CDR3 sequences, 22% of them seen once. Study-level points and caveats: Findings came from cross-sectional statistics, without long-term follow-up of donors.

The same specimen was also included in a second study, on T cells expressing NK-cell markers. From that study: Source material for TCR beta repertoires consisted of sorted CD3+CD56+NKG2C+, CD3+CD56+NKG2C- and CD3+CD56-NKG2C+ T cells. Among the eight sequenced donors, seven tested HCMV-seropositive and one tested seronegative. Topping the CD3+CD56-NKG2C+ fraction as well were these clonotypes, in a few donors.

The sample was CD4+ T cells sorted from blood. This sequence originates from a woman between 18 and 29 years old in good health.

CDR3 sequence reads: CASSRTVYGYTF. The CDR3 nucleotides read TGTGCCAGCAGTAGGACAGTTTATGGCTACACCTTC. The chain links TRBV6-2 or TRBV6-3 to TRBJ1-2; maybe TRBD1 (6 bases). V gave up 5 bases and J gave up 5 bases, with 9 bases separating them. Looked up from germline, CDR1 is MNHEY and CDR2 is SVGEGT. CDR3 length: 12 residues.